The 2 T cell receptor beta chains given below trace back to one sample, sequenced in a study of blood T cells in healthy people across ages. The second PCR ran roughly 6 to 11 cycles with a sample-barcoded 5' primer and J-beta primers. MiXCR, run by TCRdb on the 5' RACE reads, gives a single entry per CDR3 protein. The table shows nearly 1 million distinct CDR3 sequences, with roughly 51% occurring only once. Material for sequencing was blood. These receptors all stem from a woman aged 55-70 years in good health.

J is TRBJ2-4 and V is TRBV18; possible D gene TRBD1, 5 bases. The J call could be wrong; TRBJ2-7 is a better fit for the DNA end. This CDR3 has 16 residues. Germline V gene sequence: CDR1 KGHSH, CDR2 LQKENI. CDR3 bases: TGTGCCAGCTCACCACCTGGCTTCTCAGGGTTCCACGAGCAGTACTTC. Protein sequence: CASSPPGFSGFHEQYF.

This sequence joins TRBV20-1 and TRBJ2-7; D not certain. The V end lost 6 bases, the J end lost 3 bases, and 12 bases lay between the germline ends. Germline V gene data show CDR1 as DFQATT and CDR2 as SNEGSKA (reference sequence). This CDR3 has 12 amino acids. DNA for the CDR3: TGCAGTGCCTTGGACGGTAACTACGAGCAGTACTTC. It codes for CSALDGNYEQYF.